The subject of this entry is one TCR beta chain. Its antigen remains unidentified. The data are from a study of ipilimumab plus nivolumab after autologous stem cell transplantation. On the study more broadly: The myeloma group: high-risk transplant-naive, or relapse within 3 years after first autologous transplant.

Study outcomes and limitations: Per the authors, repertoire, Treg and microbiota data justify further study.

Germline CDR1 and CDR2: MNHEY and SVGAGI. The CDR3 is 13 residues long. V shed 4 bases, J shed 8 bases, and the junction held 7 bases outside the gene matches. Starting 14 to 28 days after autologous transplant, ipilimumab 1 mg/kg was given. Assay: immunoSEQ multiplex PCR; the TCRdb copy retains only in-frame clones and omits some. The sample includes some 6,100 clones, roughly nine tenths of them seen just once. The TCR comes from a female donor with multiple myeloma. The rearrangement uses TRBV6-5 and TRBJ1-2; 7 bases agree with TRBD1. The sequences come from PBMCs, collected in a trial of ipilimumab plus nivolumab as post-transplant consolidation. The CDR3 DNA follows: TGTGCCAGCAGTTTCCGACAGGGATTAGGCTACACCTTC. Residues: CASSFRQGLGYTF.